These T cell receptor beta chains were read from a single sample in a study of T cell repertoires in cytomegalovirus infection. TCRdb called the reads again in MiXCR, with one record for every CDR3 protein. The table lists about 160,000 distinct CDR3 sequences, roughly 18% of them singletons. The sample comprised CD8+ T cells from PBMCs. The receptors come from a human donor in good health (CMV status not recorded). Some clones in this sample may be carry-over from other donors' samples. Each CDR3 is given with its conserved first and last residue. The order of the fields is V gene, J gene, D gene, clone size, CDR3 length, CDR3 protein, CDR3 DNA. D genes are given only for firm matches. Only part of the rows carry a size: once, few, many, or a class if the clone is expanded.

>TRBV7-8|TRBJ2-1|-|few|14
CASIPRGGYNEQFF
TGTGCCAGCATTCCGAGGGGGGGATACAATGAGCAGTTCTTC
>TRBV6-5|TRBJ1-1|-|-|16
CASSYLLTGKNTEAFF
TGTGCCAGCAGTTACTTGCTTACAGGGAAGAACACTGAAGCTTTCTTT
>TRBV28|TRBJ2-1|-|-|15
CASSFDRAWLHGQFF
TGTGCCAGCAGTTTCGATAGGGCCTGGCTACACGGGCAGTTCTTC
>TRBV18|TRBJ2-2|-|few|15
CASSPGDTNTGELFF
TGTGCCAGCTCACCAGGGGATACGAACACCGGGGAGCTGTTTTTT
>TRBV7-9|TRBJ2-1|-|-|15
CASSSPAHRDNEQFF
TGTGCCAGCAGCTCCCCGGCCCATAGGGACAATGAGCAGTTCTTC
>TRBV12-3/TRBV12-4|TRBJ2-7|TRBD2|few|14
CACQLAGASYEQYF
TGTGCCTGCCAACTAGCGGGAGCCTCCTACGAGCAGTACTTC
>TRBV20-1|TRBJ1-3|-|few|12
CSVPISGNTIYF
TGCAGTGTCCCGATCTCTGGAAACACCATATATTTT
>TRBV7-9|TRBJ2-1|TRBD2|few|17
CASSKGGGAPLYNEQFF
TGTGCCAGCTCAAAGGGCGGGGGGGCGCCACTCTACAATGAGCAGTTCTTC
>TRBV28|TRBJ2-1|TRBD1|once|14
CASSSGRGRGEQFF
TGTGCCAGCAGTTCGGGCAGGGGGCGTGGAGAGCAGTTCTTC
>TRBV11-2|TRBJ2-1|TRBD2|few|19
CASSPGTSGGAARHNEQFF
TGTGCCAGCAGCCCGGGGACTAGCGGGGGGGCCGCTAGACACAATGAGCAGTTCTTC
>TRBV6-2/TRBV6-3|TRBJ1-5|-|few|16
CASSYSADREGQPQHF
TGTGCCAGCAGTTACTCAGCCGACAGAGAAGGTCAGCCCCAGCATTTT
>TRBV12-3/TRBV12-4|TRBJ1-2|TRBD1|-|15
CASSLGTGASRGYTF
TGTGCCAGCAGTTTGGGGACAGGGGCAAGTCGGGGCTACACCTTC
>TRBV11-3|TRBJ1-1|-|few|15
CASSPRAGSNTEAFF
TGTGCCAGCAGCCCTAGGGCAGGATCGAACACTGAAGCTTTCTTT
>TRBV4-2|TRBJ1-1|-|-|15
CASSQNRDGYTEAFF
TGTGCCAGCAGCCAAAACCGGGACGGATACACTGAAGCTTTCTTT
>TRBV7-2|TRBJ2-7|-|-|16
CASSPHREGARYEQYF
TGTGCCAGCAGTCCACACCGGGAGGGGGCACGATACGAGCAGTACTTC
>TRBV25-1|TRBJ2-1|-|-|14
CASMDGSSYNEQFF
TGTGCCAGCATGGACGGAAGCTCCTACAATGAGCAGTTCTTC
>TRBV28|TRBJ2-3|-|-|16
CASSRGGGGGTDTQYF
TGTGCCAGCAGTAGGGGGGGGGGAGGGGGCACAGATACGCAGTATTTT
>TRBV25-1|TRBJ2-6|TRBD1|few|19
CASSVPTGGRVSGANVLTF
TGTGCCAGCAGTGTTCCGACAGGGGGCCGAGTCTCTGGGGCCAACGTCCTGACTTTC
>TRBV28|TRBJ1-1|-|few|15
CASSSIGLPNTEAFF
TGTGCCAGCAGCAGCATCGGACTGCCAAACACTGAAGCTTTCTTT
>TRBV14|TRBJ2-7|TRBD1|few|18
CASSHDPGQGASSYEQYF
TGTGCCAGCAGCCACGACCCGGGACAGGGGGCGAGCTCCTACGAGCAGTACTTC
>TRBV19|TRBJ1-2|TRBD1|few|15
CASTWTGASNYGYTF
TGTGCCAGTACCTGGACAGGCGCCTCTAACTATGGCTACACCTTC
>TRBV10-3|TRBJ2-5|TRBD2|-|16
CAISESSGGLGGTQYF
TGTGCCATCAGTGAGTCGTCGGGAGGGCTGGGCGGGACCCAGTACTTC
>TRBV7-2|TRBJ2-7|-|few|15
CASSLGDGLSYEQYF
TGTGCCAGCAGCTTAGGGGACGGGCTCTCCTACGAGCAGTACTTC
>TRBV7-2|TRBJ2-7|-|many|13
CASTPGGFYEQYF
TGTGCCAGCACCCCCGGAGGCTTCTACGAGCAGTACTTC
>TRBV5-1|TRBJ1-2|TRBD1|-|15
CASSSETGGLYGYTF
TGCGCCAGCAGCTCGGAGACAGGGGGTCTCTATGGCTACACCTTC
>TRBV28|TRBJ1-1|-|-|13
CASSLRRTTEAFF
TGTGCCAGCAGTTTAAGACGGACCACTGAAGCTTTCTTT
>TRBV7-8|TRBJ2-7|-|few|13
CASSLAQNGEQYF
TGTGCCAGCAGCTTAGCCCAGAACGGGGAGCAGTACTTC
>TRBV29-1|TRBJ1-2|-|few|12
CSVGRETYGYTF
TGCAGCGTTGGTAGGGAAACCTATGGCTACACCTTC
>TRBV7-9|TRBJ2-7|TRBD2|-|15
CASSLAGQRGGEQYF
TGTGCCAGCAGCCTAGCGGGACAGAGAGGGGGCGAGCAGTACTTC
>TRBV28|TRBJ2-7|TRBD2|-|14
CASSFLASGYEQYF
TGTGCCAGCAGTTTTTTGGCTAGCGGCTACGAGCAGTACTTC
>TRBV3-1|TRBJ2-7|TRBD2|-|16
CASSRDEGLASHEQYF
TGTGCCAGCAGCCGCGATGAGGGACTAGCGTCCCACGAGCAGTACTTC
>TRBV7-8|TRBJ2-1|-|few|15
CASSRGTASYNEQFF
TGTGCCAGCAGTCGGGGGACAGCTTCCTACAATGAGCAGTTCTTC
>TRBV11-2|TRBJ2-7|-|-|14
CASSLAPYAYEQYF
TGTGCCAGCAGCTTAGCGCCTTACGCTTACGAGCAGTACTTC
>TRBV11-1|TRBJ2-7|-|-|14
CASSGGTLDYEQYF
TGTGCCAGCAGCGGCGGGACACTTGACTACGAGCAGTACTTC
>TRBV7-8|TRBJ2-2|-|few|19
CASSLVGLIGTDVTGELFF
TGTGCCAGCAGCTTAGTAGGGTTGATCGGGACGGACGTAACCGGGGAGCTGTTTTTT
>TRBV9|TRBJ1-3|-|few|16
CASSYPRESSGNTIYF
TGTGCCAGCAGTTATCCTCGGGAAAGCTCTGGAAACACCATATATTTT
>TRBV7-9|TRBJ2-1|-|few|12
CASSPTGPEQFF
TGTGCCAGCAGCCCTACCGGGCCTGAGCAGTTCTTC
>TRBV7-9|TRBJ2-7|TRBD1|-|14
CASSSFDRVYEQYF
TGTGCCAGCAGCTCCTTCGACAGGGTCTACGAGCAGTACTTC
>TRBV28|TRBJ2-7|TRBD1|-|14
CASSWTGGTYEQYF
TGTGCCAGCAGTTGGACAGGGGGAACTTACGAGCAGTACTTC
>TRBV11-2|TRBJ1-2|-|-|12
CASSLDRNGYTF
TGTGCCAGCAGCTTAGACAGGAATGGCTACACCTTC
>TRBV4-2|TRBJ2-1|-|-|13
CASSPGRNNEQFF
TGTGCCAGCAGCCCCGGACGGAACAATGAGCAGTTCTTC
>TRBV27|TRBJ1-5|-|-|16
CASSLYSGGGSQPQHF
TGTGCCAGCAGTTTATATAGTGGAGGGGGAAGTCAGCCCCAGCATTTT
>TRBV7-7|TRBJ2-5|TRBD2|-|17
CASSLGGTAGVGKTQYF
TGTGCCAGCAGCTTAGGCGGGACCGCGGGAGTCGGAAAGACCCAGTACTTC
>TRBV6-1|TRBJ2-1|TRBD2|few|16
CASSAILAGGPNEQFF
TGTGCCAGCAGTGCAATCCTAGCGGGGGGGCCCAATGAGCAGTTCTTC
>TRBV7-2|TRBJ1-5|-|few|14
CASSPDLSNQPQHF
TGTGCCAGCAGCCCGGACCTCAGCAATCAGCCCCAGCATTTT
>TRBV6-2/TRBV6-3|TRBJ2-2|-|few|15
CASSYDLNPTGELFF
TGTGCCAGCAGTTACGACCTAAACCCCACCGGGGAGCTGTTTTTT
>TRBV2|TRBJ1-2|-|-|13
CASSVGVPYGYTF
TGTGCCAGCAGTGTAGGGGTCCCCTATGGCTACACCTTC
>TRBV20-1|TRBJ2-4|TRBD1|few|15
CSAVSWTGTKDIQYF
TGCAGTGCTGTCTCGTGGACAGGGACGAAGGACATTCAGTACTTC
>TRBV10-3|TRBJ2-7|-|-|13
CAISKDTYYEQYF
TGTGCCATCAGTAAGGACACTTACTACGAGCAGTACTTC
>TRBV12-3/TRBV12-4|TRBJ1-2|TRBD1|few|14
CASSPQGGSYGYTF
TGTGCCAGCAGCCCCCAGGGGGGGAGCTATGGCTACACCTTC
>TRBV19|TRBJ2-6|-|few|15
CASSSYSSGANVLTF
TGTGCCAGTAGTAGCTACAGCTCTGGGGCCAACGTCCTGACTTTC